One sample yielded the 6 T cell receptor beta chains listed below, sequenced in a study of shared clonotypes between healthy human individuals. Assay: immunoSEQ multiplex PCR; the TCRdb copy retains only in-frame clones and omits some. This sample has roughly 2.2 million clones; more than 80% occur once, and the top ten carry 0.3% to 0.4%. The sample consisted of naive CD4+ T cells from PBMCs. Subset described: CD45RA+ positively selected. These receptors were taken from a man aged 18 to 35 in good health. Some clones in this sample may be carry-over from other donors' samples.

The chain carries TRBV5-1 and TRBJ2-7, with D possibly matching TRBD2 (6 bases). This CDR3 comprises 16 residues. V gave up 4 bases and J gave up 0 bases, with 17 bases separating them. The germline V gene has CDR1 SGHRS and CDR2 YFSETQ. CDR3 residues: CASSRISGSSSYEQYF. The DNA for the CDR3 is TGCGCCAGCAGCCGGATTAGCGGCTCAAGCTCCTACGAGCAGTACTTC.

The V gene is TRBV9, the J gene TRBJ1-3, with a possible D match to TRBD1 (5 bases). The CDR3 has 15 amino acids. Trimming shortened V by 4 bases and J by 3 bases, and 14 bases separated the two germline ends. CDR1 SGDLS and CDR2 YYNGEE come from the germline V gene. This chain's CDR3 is CASSPGRTGGNTIYF. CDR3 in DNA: TGTGCCAGCAGCCCCGGTCGAACAGGTGGAAACACCATATATTTT.

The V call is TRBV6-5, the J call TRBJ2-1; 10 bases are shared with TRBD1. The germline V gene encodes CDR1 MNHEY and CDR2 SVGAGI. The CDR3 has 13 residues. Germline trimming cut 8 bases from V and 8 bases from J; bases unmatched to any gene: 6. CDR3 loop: CASATGGLHEQFF. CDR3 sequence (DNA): TGTGCCAGCGCGACAGGGGGCTTGCATGAGCAGTTCTTC.

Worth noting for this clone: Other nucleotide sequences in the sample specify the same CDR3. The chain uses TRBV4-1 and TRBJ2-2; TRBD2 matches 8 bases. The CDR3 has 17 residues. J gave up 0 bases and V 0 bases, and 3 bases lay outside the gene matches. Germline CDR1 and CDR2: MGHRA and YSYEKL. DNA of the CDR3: TGCGCCAGCAGCCAAGAGAGAGCGGGAGCGAACACCGGGGAGCTGTTTTTT. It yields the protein CASSQERAGANTGELFF.

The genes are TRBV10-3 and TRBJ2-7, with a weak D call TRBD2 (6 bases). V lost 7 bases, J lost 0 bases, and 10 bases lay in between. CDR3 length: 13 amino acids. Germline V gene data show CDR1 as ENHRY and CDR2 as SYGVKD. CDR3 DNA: TGTGCCATCAAGGCGGGGCTCTCCTACGAGCAGTACTTC. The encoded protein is CAIKAGLSYEQYF.

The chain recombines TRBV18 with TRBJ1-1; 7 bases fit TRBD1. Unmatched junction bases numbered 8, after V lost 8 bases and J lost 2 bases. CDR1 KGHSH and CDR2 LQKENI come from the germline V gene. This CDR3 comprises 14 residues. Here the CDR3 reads CASRGTVLNTEAFF. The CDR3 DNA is TGTGCCAGCAGAGGGACAGTCCTTAACACTGAAGCTTTCTTT.